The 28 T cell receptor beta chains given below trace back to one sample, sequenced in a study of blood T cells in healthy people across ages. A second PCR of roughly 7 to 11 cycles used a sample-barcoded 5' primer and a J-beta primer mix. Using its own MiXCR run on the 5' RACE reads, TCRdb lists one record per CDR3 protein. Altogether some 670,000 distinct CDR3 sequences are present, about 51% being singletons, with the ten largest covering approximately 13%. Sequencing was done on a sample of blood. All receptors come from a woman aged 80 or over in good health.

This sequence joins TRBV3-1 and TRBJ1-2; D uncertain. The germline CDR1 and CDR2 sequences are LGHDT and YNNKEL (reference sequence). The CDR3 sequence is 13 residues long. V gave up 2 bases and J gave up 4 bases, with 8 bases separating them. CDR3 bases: TGTGCCAGCAGCCAAACGGACGGCTATGGCTACACCTTC. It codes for CASSQTDGYGYTF.

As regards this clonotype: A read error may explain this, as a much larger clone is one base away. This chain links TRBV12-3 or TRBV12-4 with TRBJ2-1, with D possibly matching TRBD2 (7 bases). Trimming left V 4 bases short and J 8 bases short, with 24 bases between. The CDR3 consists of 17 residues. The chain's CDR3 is CASSSRRGAMRSDEQFF. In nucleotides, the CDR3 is TGTGCCAGCAGTTCCCGACGGGGGGCAATGAGGTCCGATGAGCAGTTCTTC.

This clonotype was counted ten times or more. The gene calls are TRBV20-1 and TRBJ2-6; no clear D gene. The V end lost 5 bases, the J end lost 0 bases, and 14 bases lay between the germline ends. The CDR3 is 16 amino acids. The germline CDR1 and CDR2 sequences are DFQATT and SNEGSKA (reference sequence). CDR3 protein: CSAHRKRVSGANVLTF. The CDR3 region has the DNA TGCAGTGCTCATAGGAAACGGGTCTCTGGGGCCAACGTCCTGACTTTC.

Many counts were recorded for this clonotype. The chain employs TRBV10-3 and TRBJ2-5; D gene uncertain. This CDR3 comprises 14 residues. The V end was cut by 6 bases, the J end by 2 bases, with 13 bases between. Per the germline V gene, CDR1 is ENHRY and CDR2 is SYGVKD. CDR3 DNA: TGTGCCATCAGCGCCCGCGGCGGACAAGAGACCCAGTACTTC. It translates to CAISARGGQETQYF.

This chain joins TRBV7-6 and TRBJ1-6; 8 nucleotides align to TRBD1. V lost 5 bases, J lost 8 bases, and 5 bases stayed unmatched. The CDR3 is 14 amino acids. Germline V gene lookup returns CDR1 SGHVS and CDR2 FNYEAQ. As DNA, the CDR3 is TGTGCCAGCAGCGCGGACAGGGCTGATTCACCCCTCCACTTT. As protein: CASSADRADSPLHF.

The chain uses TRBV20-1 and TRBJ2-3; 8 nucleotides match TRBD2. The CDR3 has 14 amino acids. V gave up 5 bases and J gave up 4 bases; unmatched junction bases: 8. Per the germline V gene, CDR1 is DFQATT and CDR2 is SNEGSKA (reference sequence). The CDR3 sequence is CSAAAGGSADTQYF. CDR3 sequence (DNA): TGCAGTGCTGCTGCGGGGGGTTCGGCAGATACGCAGTATTTT.

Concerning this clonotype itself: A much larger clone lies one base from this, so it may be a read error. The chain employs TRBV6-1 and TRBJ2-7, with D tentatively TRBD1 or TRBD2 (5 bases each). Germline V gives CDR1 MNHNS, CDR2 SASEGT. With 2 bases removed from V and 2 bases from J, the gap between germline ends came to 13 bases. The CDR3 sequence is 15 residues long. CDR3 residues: CASSEPGRRTYEQYF. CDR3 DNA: TGTGCCAGCAGTGAACCGGGACGGCGAACCTACGAGCAGTACTTC.

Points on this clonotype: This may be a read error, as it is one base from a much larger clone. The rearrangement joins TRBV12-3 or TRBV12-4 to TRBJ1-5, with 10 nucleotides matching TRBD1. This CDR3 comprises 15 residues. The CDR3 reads CACRSDRGPKQPQHF. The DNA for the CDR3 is TGTGCCTGCAGGTCTGACAGGGGGCCGAAGCAGCCCCAGCATTTT.

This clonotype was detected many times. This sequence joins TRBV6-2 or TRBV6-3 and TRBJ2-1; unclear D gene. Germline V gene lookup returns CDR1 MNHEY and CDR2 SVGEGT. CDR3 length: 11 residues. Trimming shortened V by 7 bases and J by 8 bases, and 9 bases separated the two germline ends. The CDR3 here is CASKLYDEQFF. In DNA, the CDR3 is TGTGCCAGCAAATTATACGATGAGCAGTTCTTC.

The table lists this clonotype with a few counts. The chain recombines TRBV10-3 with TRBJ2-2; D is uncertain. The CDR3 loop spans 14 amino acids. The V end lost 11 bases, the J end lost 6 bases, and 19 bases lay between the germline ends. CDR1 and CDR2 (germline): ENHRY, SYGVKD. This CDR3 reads CASRDWRRAGELFF. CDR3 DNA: TGTGCCTCGCGAGACTGGAGAAGAGCCGGGGAGCTGTTTTTT.

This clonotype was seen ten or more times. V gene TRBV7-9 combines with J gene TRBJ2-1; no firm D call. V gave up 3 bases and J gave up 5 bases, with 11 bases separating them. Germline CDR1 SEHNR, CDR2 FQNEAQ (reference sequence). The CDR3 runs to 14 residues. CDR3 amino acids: CASSFFTSNNEQFF. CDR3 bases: TGTGCCAGCAGCTTTTTCACGAGTAACAATGAGCAGTTCTTC.

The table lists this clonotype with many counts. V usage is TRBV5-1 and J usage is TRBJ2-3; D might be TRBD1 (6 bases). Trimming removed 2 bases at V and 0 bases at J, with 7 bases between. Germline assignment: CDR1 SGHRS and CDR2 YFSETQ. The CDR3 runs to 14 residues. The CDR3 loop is CASSFDRSTDTQYF. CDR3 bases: TGCGCCAGCAGCTTTGACAGGAGCACAGATACGCAGTATTTT.

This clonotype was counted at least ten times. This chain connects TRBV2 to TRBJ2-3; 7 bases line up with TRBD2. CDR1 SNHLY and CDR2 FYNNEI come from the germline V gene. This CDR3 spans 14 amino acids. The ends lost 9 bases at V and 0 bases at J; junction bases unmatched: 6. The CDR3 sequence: CASGEGASTDTQYF. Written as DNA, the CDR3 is TGTGCCAGTGGGGAGGGAGCTAGCACAGATACGCAGTATTTT. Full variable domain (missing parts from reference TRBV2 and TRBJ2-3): EPEVTQTPSHQVTQMGQEVILRCVPISNHLYFYWYRQILGQKVEFLVSFYNNEISEKSEIFDDQFSVERPDGSNFTLKIRSTKLEDSAMYFCASGEGASTDTQYFGPGTRLTVL.

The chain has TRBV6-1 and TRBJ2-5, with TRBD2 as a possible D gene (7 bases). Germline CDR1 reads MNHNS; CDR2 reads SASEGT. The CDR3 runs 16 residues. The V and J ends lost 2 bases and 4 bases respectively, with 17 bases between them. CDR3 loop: CASSEYGGRDGETQYF. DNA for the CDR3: TGTGCCAGCAGTGAATACGGGGGGCGCGATGGAGAGACCCAGTACTTC.

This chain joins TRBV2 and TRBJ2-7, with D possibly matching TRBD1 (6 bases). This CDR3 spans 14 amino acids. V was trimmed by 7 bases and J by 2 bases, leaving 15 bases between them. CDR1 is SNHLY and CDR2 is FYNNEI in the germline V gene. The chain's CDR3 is CASTTGFIPYEQYF. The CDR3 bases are TGTGCCAGCACAACAGGGTTCATCCCCTACGAGCAGTACTTC. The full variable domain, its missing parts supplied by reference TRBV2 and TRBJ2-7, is EPEVTQTPSHQVTQMGQEVILRCVPISNHLYFYWYRQILGQKVEFLVSFYNNEISEKSEIFDDQFSVERPDGSNFTLKIRSTKLEDSAMYFCASTTGFIPYEQYFGPGTRLTVT.

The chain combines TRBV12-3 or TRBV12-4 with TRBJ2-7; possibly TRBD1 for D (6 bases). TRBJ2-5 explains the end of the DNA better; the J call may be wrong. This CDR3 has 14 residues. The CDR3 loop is CASSTGHSTETQYF. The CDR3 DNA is TGTGCCAGCAGCACGGGACACTCCACGGAGACCCAGTACTTC.

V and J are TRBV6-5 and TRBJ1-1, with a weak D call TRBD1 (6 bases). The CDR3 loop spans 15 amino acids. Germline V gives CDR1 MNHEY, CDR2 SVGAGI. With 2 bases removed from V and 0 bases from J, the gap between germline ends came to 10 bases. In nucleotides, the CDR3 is TGTGCCAGCAGTTACAGGGACACCTTGAACACTGAAGCTTTCTTT. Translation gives CASSYRDTLNTEAFF.

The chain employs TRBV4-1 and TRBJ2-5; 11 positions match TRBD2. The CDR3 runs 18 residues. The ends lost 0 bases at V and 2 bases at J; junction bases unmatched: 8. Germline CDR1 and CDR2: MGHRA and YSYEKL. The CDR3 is CASSQDLTSGGPQETQYF. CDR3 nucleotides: TGCGCCAGCAGCCAAGATTTAACTAGCGGGGGCCCTCAAGAGACCCAGTACTTC.

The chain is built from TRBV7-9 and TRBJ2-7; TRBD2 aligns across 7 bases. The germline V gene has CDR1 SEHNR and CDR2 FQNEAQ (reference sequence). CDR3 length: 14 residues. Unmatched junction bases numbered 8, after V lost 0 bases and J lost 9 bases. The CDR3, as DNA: TGTGCCAGCAGCTTAGCCGGACTAGAGGATGGGCAGTACTTC. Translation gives CASSLAGLEDGQYF.

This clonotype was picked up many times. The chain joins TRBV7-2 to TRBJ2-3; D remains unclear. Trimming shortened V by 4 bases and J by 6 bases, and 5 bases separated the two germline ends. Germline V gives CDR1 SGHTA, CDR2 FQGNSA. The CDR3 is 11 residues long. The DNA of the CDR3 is TGTGCCAGCAGCTACTTTGATACGCAGTATTTT. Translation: CASSYFDTQYF.

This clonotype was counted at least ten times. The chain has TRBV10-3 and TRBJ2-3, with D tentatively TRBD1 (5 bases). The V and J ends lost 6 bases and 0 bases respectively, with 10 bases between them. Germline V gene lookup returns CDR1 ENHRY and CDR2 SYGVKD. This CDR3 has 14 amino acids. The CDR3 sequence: CAIRKGQSTDTQYF. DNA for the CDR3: TGTGCCATCAGGAAGGGGCAAAGCACAGATACGCAGTATTTT.

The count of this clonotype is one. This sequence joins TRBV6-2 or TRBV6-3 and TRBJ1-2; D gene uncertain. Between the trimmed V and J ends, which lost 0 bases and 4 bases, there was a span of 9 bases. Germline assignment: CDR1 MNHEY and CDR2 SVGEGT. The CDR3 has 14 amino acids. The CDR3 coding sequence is TGTGCCAGCAGTTACTCGGGCCCTGGCTATGGCTACACCTTC. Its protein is CASSYSGPGYGYTF.

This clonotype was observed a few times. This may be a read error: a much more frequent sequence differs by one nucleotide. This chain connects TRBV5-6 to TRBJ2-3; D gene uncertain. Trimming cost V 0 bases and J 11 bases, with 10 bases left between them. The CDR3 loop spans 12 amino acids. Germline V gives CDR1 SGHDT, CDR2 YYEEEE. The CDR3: CASSLENAGQYF. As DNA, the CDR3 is TGTGCCAGCAGCTTGGAGAATGCAGGGCAGTATTTT.

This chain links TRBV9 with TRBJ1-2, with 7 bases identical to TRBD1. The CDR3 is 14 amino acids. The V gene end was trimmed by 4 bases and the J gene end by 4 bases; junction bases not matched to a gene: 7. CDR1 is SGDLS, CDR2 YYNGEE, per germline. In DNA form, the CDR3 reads TGTGCCAGCAGCCCCTCGGACAGGAGCTATGGCTACACCTTC. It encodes CASSPSDRSYGYTF.

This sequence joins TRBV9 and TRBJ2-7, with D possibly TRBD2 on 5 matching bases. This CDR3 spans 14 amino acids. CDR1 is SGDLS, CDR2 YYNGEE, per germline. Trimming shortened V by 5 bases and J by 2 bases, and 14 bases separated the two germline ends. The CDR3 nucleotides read TGTGCCAGCAGTCTAAGGACTGACGCCTACGAGCAGTACTTC. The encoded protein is CASSLRTDAYEQYF.

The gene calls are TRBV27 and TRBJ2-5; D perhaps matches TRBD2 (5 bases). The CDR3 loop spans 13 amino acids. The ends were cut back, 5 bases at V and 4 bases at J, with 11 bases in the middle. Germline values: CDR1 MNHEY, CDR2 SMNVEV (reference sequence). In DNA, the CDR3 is TGTGCCAGCAGTGTTGGGAGTGTAGAGACCCAGTACTTC. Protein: CASSVGSVETQYF.

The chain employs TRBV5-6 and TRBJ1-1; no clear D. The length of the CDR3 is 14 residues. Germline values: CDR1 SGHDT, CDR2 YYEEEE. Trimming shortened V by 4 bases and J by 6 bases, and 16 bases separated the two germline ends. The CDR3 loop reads CASSPLTGGSEAFF. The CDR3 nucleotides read TGTGCCAGCAGCCCCCTAACCGGAGGGTCTGAAGCTTTCTTT.

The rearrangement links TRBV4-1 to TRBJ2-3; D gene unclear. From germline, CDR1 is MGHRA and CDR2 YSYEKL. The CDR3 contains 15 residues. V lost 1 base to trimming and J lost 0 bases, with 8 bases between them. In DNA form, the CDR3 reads TGCGCCAGCAGCCAAGGCGGCGGTAGCACAGATACGCAGTATTTT. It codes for CASSQGGGSTDTQYF.